This T cell receptor (beta chain) is from a study of cytomegalovirus exposure and HLA in healthy donors listed by TCRdb under 2017. Study-level background: An earlier analysis of roughly 500 of the donors reported over 250 Gb of sequence data and approximately 120 million unique TCR beta sequences obtained from some 170 million T cells. Along with the roughly 670-subject first cohort, a separate validation cohort of around 120 different subjects was used. The study used immunosequencing to profile the T cell repertoires of about 670 subjects and linked those repertoires to cytomegalovirus serostatus. Rather than using new phenotypic data, the later analysis identified candidate immune exposures from TCR beta sequences and from how often those sequences occurred across donors. An early release that covered about 600 HLA-typed donors contained approximately 300 gigabases of sequencing data and roughly 84 million unique TCR sequences. Donor age, sex, ethnicity and CMV serostatus were compiled together with the repertoire data. In a later analysis, previously published TCR beta repertoires from 666 donors were re-analyzed and high-resolution HLA genotyping was added so that TCR occurrence patterns could be studied. Typing coverage differed by locus: A, B, C, DRB1 and DQB1 were typed in about 620-640 donors, DQA1 in about 550, DPA1 in 606, and DPB1 in just under 490. To predict cytomegalovirus infection status, the study brought together high-throughput TCR immunosequencing, statistical association of individual TCRs with disease status, and machine learning. The genetic ancestry cluster associated with self-reported Caucasian donors included approximately 85% of the approximately 410 genotyped donors. Among some 400 genotyped donors of the cohort, an average of roughly 240,000 unique TCR beta nucleotide sequences were sequenced per donor, roughly 20% of them non-productive. A later genetic analysis took genome-wide SNP genotypes for about 55% of the roughly 670 donors and used that subset as a discovery cohort. HLA typing covered class I and class II loci at four-digit resolution. Every repertoire in the discovery cohort had been generated on one and the same sequencing platform. The study aimed to test whether signatures of past pathogen exposure could be identified by cataloging public T cell receptors. Because of strong linkage in the cohort, roughly five DR-DQ haplotypes were treated as single units for association and clustering. An earlier analysis of a few hundred of the donors applied high-throughput TCR beta sequencing to assess whether each TCR beta V gene segment acted as functional or pseudogenic. The study at large found these results: Because some donors lacked HLA typing at each locus, the association tests relied only on the typed subset. A total of about 180 TCR beta chains were listed by the study as associated with cytomegalovirus. Roughly uniform sequencing depth across donors was assumed in presence/absence analyses, although this assumption may not hold. Because the 87-base-pair reads could not distinguish some IMGT-functional V segments, including TRBV6-2 and TRBV6-3, those segments were excluded. Linkage disequilibrium might explain the correlated functional status among segregating V segments, but an unknown experimental factor could not be ruled out. In both the original and validation cohorts, the classifier was reported to diagnose cytomegalovirus status with high specificity and sensitivity. In a later analysis, TCR association rates were found to vary across HLA loci, with the most associated TCRs seen for DRB1 alleles and the fewest for HLA-C alleles. Because counts were too low, approximately 15 rarely observed V segments, including chromosome 9 orphons, were excluded from the earlier analysis of several hundred of the donors. Immune exposure information for the cohort was limited to CMV serostatus. Assigning TCR associations to individual alleles was difficult when HLA alleles, especially DR and DQ, strongly co-occurred. According to a later analysis, most CMV-associated TCR beta chains appeared to be HLA-restricted, and the HLA associations seemed to be driven largely by CMV exposure. The sequencing pipeline was judged likely to have produced a cluster of highly shared sequence variants as a technical artifact. In a later analysis, HLA-associated TCR beta chains were found to be more clonally expanded and to have lower generation probabilities than equally common non-associated chains. In a later genetic analysis, fewer N-insertions in productive TCRs were reported among donors in an Asian-associated ancestry cluster than the approximately 670-donor mean. A further reported finding was that TCR beta sequences accurately predicted the HLA-A and HLA-B alleles for most subjects in the first cohort. In vitro tests confirmed that three of the cytomegalovirus-associated TCR beta chains recognize cytomegalovirus antigens. In an earlier analysis of roughly 500 of the donors, most TCR beta V segments appeared in productive rearrangements about 87% or about 30% of the time, broadly matching IMGT annotations. Most TCR sequences were seen in very few donors, while some public TCRs were found in many individuals. Several of the top co-occurrence clusters appeared to be linked to parvovirus B19, influenza, CMV and Epstein-Barr virus, according to a later analysis. The cohort was sequenced for TCR beta chains only, and without alpha or paired-chain data the features that could be detected were limited. It was suggested by the authors that the approach could potentially be generalized to other disease states and immunological phenotypes. Specific HLA alleles were associated with 16,951 TCR beta sequences at a false discovery rate of 0.05 in a later analysis. In a later genetic analysis, a missense DCLRE1C variant was associated with V-gene and J-gene trimming of TCR beta chains, and the association was replicated in an independent cohort.

A note on this clone: What antigen it recognizes has not been identified. Base qualities were left out, and no much larger clone turns up one base away.

The germline ends are 16 bases apart after V is trimmed by 0 bases and J by 2 bases. CDR1 is given as SEHNR and CDR2 as FQNEAQ, both from the germline V gene (reference sequence). The CDR3 runs 17 residues from the cysteine to the phenylalanine. CDR3 DNA only is kept here, 51 bases in frame from base 1. The method behind the library was the immunoSEQ multiplex PCR assay. For the multiplex PCR, a mixture combining 60 forward primers for TCR Vbeta segments and 13 reverse primers for TCR Jbeta segments was used. A multiplex PCR assay on genomic DNA amplified the CDR3 region of rearranged TCR beta genes. On the Illumina HiSeq System, the amplified TCR beta libraries were sequenced as 87-base-pair reads. Processing in the source paper ran as follows. In a later analysis, tens of millions of unique TCR beta chains were counted across the 666 repertoires, and roughly 11 million of these chains were shared by at least two donors. To remove PCR and sequencing errors, raw reads were error-corrected and collapsed into unique sequences using a nearest-neighbor algorithm that merged closely related sequences. CDR3 sequences were aligned to IMGT reference sequences to assign V, D and J gene segments. For a sequence to be retained, at least a six-nucleotide match to both a V gene segment and a J gene segment was required. A rearrangement counted as productive if the CDR3 had no stop codons and remained in frame with V and J, and every other rearrangement counted as non-productive. Following IMGT convention, CDR3 was defined as the stretch from the second conserved V-encoded cysteine up to the conserved J-encoded phenylalanine. Sequences without an unambiguous match to a single V gene segment were excluded from the earlier analysis of a few hundred of the donors. An earlier analysis of a few hundred of the donors called V segments functional above 56.7% productive rearrangements and segregating when the between-donor standard deviation exceeded 5%. A statistical classification framework was built for diagnosing cytomegalovirus status from the catalog of TCR beta chain sequences. V and J gene assignment, in a later analysis, came from comparing TCR nucleotide sequences with IMGT/GENE-DB human TR gene sequences. The TCRdist pipeline was used in a later analysis to assign CDR3 sequences and most-parsimonious VDJ recombination scenarios. In a later analysis, each TCR beta chain was defined by its CDR3 amino acid sequence together with its V-gene family, and reads lacking a unique V-gene family were excluded. As a way to deal with suspected cross-contamination and a sequencing artifact, a later analysis dropped roughly 620 nucleotide sequences that were highly shared and had low generation probability. For each public chain, a later analysis derived a clonal expansion index from normalized ranks of inferred template counts within each repertoire. Generation probabilities in a later analysis came from a VDJ recombination model fitted to out-of-frame rearrangements, and those results were checked against IGoR. In a later analysis, TCR-TCR, TCR-HLA and TCR-CMV co-occurrence was scored with hypergeometric tests, and a repertoire-size bias correction was applied to TCR pairs. In a later analysis, false discovery rates were estimated by permuting HLA or CMV assignments 20 times. In a later analysis, co-occurring TCRs were grouped using DBSCAN, with TCRdist sequence similarity added in when clustering inside HLA-allele-positive subsets. Repertoires with fewer than 30,000 or more than 120,000 public chains, plus five repertoires with anomalous nucleotide sharing, were excluded from co-occurrence clustering. Entries here come from immuneACCESS through TCRdb and include only in-frame sequences with V and J called. Some clones fail to appear in such tables; in the studies checked, an unresolved V gene covers under half of the shortfall, and the cause of the remainder is unknown. V and J calls and clone size follow that table, whereas D and trimming were derived from the DNA. This sample gives 95,000 to 110,000 clones in total; around 10% of them show up just once. The ten largest clones take up 5.5% to 7.5% of the sample.

In total, about 650 healthy bone marrow donors made up the cohort. At the time of sampling, every cohort member was nominally healthy, though immune exposures that went unrecorded were likely present. The donor tested CMV seropositive and was one of the 289 seropositive cohort members. A peripheral blood sample was collected from each donor, and TCR beta sequencing was performed on peripheral blood mononuclear cells. The Qiagen DNeasy Blood Extraction Kit was used to extract genomic DNA from the blood cell samples. The sequence was obtained from a man in his forties in good health and CMV-seropositive. In this chain, TRBV7-9 is recombined with TRBJ2-5; a tentative D match to TRBD2 spans 6 bases. Sequenced input: PBMCs. The CDR3 protein sequence reads: CASSLALSGLLQETQYF. The nucleotides are TGTGCCAGCAGCTTAGCGCTTAGCGGACTTCTTCAAGAGACCCAGTACTTC.